This is a list of T cell receptor beta chains from one sample in a study of blood T cell repertoires in COVID-19. Data came from immunoSEQ multiplex PCR; TCRdb stores just in-frame clones and leaves some out. The sample has about 200,000 clones, approximately 86% seen once. The material sequenced was PBMCs or T cells enriched from blood (not recorded which). Source of these receptors: a middle-aged woman with acute COVID-19. Each CDR3 is given with its conserved first and last residue. A D gene is named only where the DNA matches it firmly. Rows may omit the clone size; those that give it use once, few, many or a size class.

d_call: -
j_call: TRBJ2-2
v_call: TRBV28
clone_size: -
cdr3_aa: CASSPAYGSGGELFF
cdr3_nt: TGTGCCAGCAGTCCCGCGTACGGTTCGGGCGGGGAGCTGTTTTTT

d_call: -
j_call: TRBJ1-2
v_call: TRBV7-9
clone_size: few
cdr3_aa: CASSLAEAGALYGYTF
cdr3_nt: TGTGCCAGCAGCTTAGCGGAAGCGGGGGCGCTTTATGGCTACACCTTC

d_call: TRBD1
j_call: TRBJ1-5
v_call: TRBV29-1
clone_size: -
cdr3_aa: CSVIGTDTNQPQHF
cdr3_nt: TGCAGCGTCATTGGGACAGACACTAATCAGCCCCAGCATTTT

d_call: TRBD1
j_call: TRBJ2-2
v_call: TRBV9
clone_size: -
cdr3_aa: CASSPYRQGTGELFF
cdr3_nt: TGTGCCAGCAGCCCCTACAGACAGGGGACCGGGGAGCTGTTTTTT

d_call: -
j_call: TRBJ2-1
v_call: TRBV6-1
clone_size: -
cdr3_aa: CASSEGRPWALGFF
cdr3_nt: TGTGCCAGCAGTGAAGGCCGGCCATGGGCCTTGGGGTTCTTC

d_call: -
j_call: TRBJ1-3
v_call: TRBV6-5
clone_size: -
cdr3_aa: CASMSSGNTIYF
cdr3_nt: TGTGCCAGCATGAGCTCTGGAAACACCATATATTTT

d_call: TRBD2
j_call: TRBJ2-1
v_call: TRBV3-1/TRBV3-2
clone_size: -
cdr3_aa: CASSLRTSGRANEQFF
cdr3_nt: TGTGCCAGCAGCCTCCGGACTAGCGGGAGGGCCAATGAGCAGTTCTTC

d_call: -
j_call: TRBJ2-7
v_call: TRBV2
clone_size: -
cdr3_aa: CASRALGTYEQYF
cdr3_nt: TGTGCCAGCAGGGCTCTTGGCACCTACGAGCAGTACTTC

d_call: TRBD2
j_call: TRBJ2-1
v_call: TRBV11-2
clone_size: -
cdr3_aa: CASSPQLAGPSSYNEQFF
cdr3_nt: TGTGCCAGCAGCCCCCAGCTAGCGGGACCCAGCTCCTACAATGAGCAGTTCTTC

d_call: -
j_call: TRBJ2-1
v_call: TRBV7-2
clone_size: -
cdr3_aa: CASSPQAQAEQFF
cdr3_nt: TGTGCCAGCAGCCCCCAGGCCCAGGCTGAGCAGTTCTTC

d_call: TRBD1
j_call: TRBJ2-7
v_call: TRBV20-1
clone_size: -
cdr3_aa: CSASGATGTTGAYEQYF
cdr3_nt: TGCAGTGCTAGTGGCGCGACGGGTACAACAGGGGCCTACGAGCAGTACTTC

d_call: TRBD1
j_call: TRBJ2-4
v_call: TRBV7-9
clone_size: -
cdr3_aa: CASSIRQGDQYF
cdr3_nt: TGTGCCAGCAGCATTAGACAGGGCGATCAGTACTTC

d_call: TRBD1
j_call: TRBJ2-1
v_call: TRBV6-5
clone_size: -
cdr3_aa: CASSYSRDSFFNEQFF
cdr3_nt: TGTGCCAGCAGTTACTCCCGGGACAGTTTTTTTAATGAGCAGTTCTTC

d_call: TRBD2
j_call: TRBJ2-5
v_call: TRBV7-2
clone_size: -
cdr3_aa: CASSSGLAGFTQYF
cdr3_nt: TGTGCCAGCAGCTCCGGACTAGCGGGTTTTACCCAGTACTTC

d_call: -
j_call: TRBJ1-1
v_call: TRBV19
clone_size: few
cdr3_aa: CASSPLRQASNTEAFF
cdr3_nt: TGTGCCAGTAGTCCATTACGACAGGCATCGAACACTGAAGCTTTCTTT

d_call: TRBD1
j_call: TRBJ1-1
v_call: TRBV11-2
clone_size: -
cdr3_aa: CASSSQGANTEAFF
cdr3_nt: TGTGCCAGCAGCTCTCAGGGGGCGAACACTGAAGCTTTCTTT

d_call: TRBD2
j_call: TRBJ2-3
v_call: TRBV2
clone_size: -
cdr3_aa: CASSGGLAGSTDTQYF
cdr3_nt: TGTGCCAGCAGTGGAGGACTAGCGGGAAGCACAGATACGCAGTATTTT

d_call: TRBD1
j_call: TRBJ2-7
v_call: TRBV5-8
clone_size: -
cdr3_aa: CATADRVSYEQYF
cdr3_nt: TGTGCCACTGCTGACAGGGTGAGTTACGAGCAGTACTTC

d_call: -
j_call: TRBJ1-3
v_call: TRBV28
clone_size: -
cdr3_aa: CASSSGNYHSGNTIYF
cdr3_nt: TGTGCCAGCAGTTCCGGGAATTACCACTCTGGAAACACCATATATTTT

d_call: TRBD1
j_call: TRBJ2-2
v_call: TRBV28
clone_size: few
cdr3_aa: CASNPEGGAGTGELFF
cdr3_nt: TGTGCCAGCAACCCGGAAGGGGGCGCGGGCACCGGGGAGCTGTTTTTT

d_call: TRBD1
j_call: TRBJ1-2
v_call: TRBV5-6
clone_size: once
cdr3_aa: CASSSLRDRGRANYGYTF
cdr3_nt: TGTGCCAGCAGCTCACTCCGGGACAGGGGTAGAGCTAACTATGGCTACACCTTC

d_call: -
j_call: TRBJ1-4
v_call: TRBV5-8
clone_size: -
cdr3_aa: CASSLATGSGGSNEKLFF
cdr3_nt: TGTGCCAGCAGCTTAGCGACAGGCTCGGGGGGCTCTAATGAAAAACTGTTTTTT

d_call: TRBD2
j_call: TRBJ2-2
v_call: TRBV9
clone_size: -
cdr3_aa: CASSVASGYTGELFF
cdr3_nt: TGTGCCAGCAGCGTGGCTAGCGGCTACACCGGGGAGCTGTTTTTT

d_call: -
j_call: TRBJ2-3
v_call: TRBV28
clone_size: -
cdr3_aa: CASSLGEGGTTDTQYF
cdr3_nt: TGTGCCAGCAGTTTGGGGGAGGGGGGGACCACAGATACGCAGTATTTT

d_call: -
j_call: TRBJ2-5
v_call: TRBV7-2
clone_size: -
cdr3_aa: CASSAAETQYF
cdr3_nt: TGTGCCAGCAGCGCGGCAGAGACCCAGTACTTC

d_call: TRBD1
j_call: TRBJ2-2
v_call: TRBV5-1
clone_size: -
cdr3_aa: CASSSDPQGAGELFF
cdr3_nt: TGCGCCAGCAGCTCCGACCCTCAGGGGGCCGGGGAGCTGTTTTTT

d_call: TRBD1
j_call: TRBJ2-1
v_call: TRBV5-8
clone_size: -
cdr3_aa: CASSFSGTGIYNEQFF
cdr3_nt: TGTGCCAGCAGTTTCTCCGGGACAGGGATATACAATGAGCAGTTCTTC

d_call: TRBD2
j_call: TRBJ2-3
v_call: TRBV28
clone_size: -
cdr3_aa: CASSFPLAGGGNADTQYF
cdr3_nt: TGTGCCAGCAGTTTCCCTCTGGCGGGAGGGGGTAACGCAGATACGCAGTATTTT

d_call: TRBD1
j_call: TRBJ2-1
v_call: TRBV6-2/TRBV6-3
clone_size: -
cdr3_aa: CASSYSTGQGGEQFF
cdr3_nt: TGTGCCAGCAGTTACTCAACTGGACAGGGCGGTGAGCAGTTCTTC

d_call: -
j_call: TRBJ2-6
v_call: TRBV5-1
clone_size: few
cdr3_aa: CASSQDSSGANVLTF
cdr3_nt: TGCGCCAGCAGCCAGGACAGCTCTGGGGCCAACGTCCTGACTTTC

d_call: TRBD1
j_call: TRBJ1-6
v_call: TRBV15
clone_size: -
cdr3_aa: CATSRSGQGYSPLHF
cdr3_nt: TGTGCCACCAGCAGGTCGGGACAGGGGTATTCACCCCTCCACTTT

d_call: -
j_call: TRBJ2-6
v_call: TRBV25-1
clone_size: -
cdr3_aa: CASSAGSGANVLTF
cdr3_nt: TGTGCCAGCAGTGCAGGCTCTGGGGCCAACGTCCTGACTTTC

d_call: TRBD2
j_call: TRBJ2-7
v_call: TRBV28
clone_size: once
cdr3_aa: CASRGLAGGLSEQYF
cdr3_nt: TGTGCCAGCAGGGGACTAGCGGGAGGGTTGAGCGAGCAGTACTTC

d_call: -
j_call: TRBJ1-1
v_call: TRBV5-1
clone_size: -
cdr3_aa: CASSLGPVNTEAFF
cdr3_nt: TGCGCCAGCAGCTTGGGCCCAGTGAACACTGAAGCTTTCTTT

d_call: TRBD1
j_call: TRBJ1-2
v_call: TRBV27
clone_size: -
cdr3_aa: CASMRGQGYGYTF
cdr3_nt: TGTGCCAGCATGAGGGGGCAGGGCTATGGCTACACCTTC

d_call: TRBD1
j_call: TRBJ1-1
v_call: TRBV27
clone_size: once
cdr3_aa: CASSPDRAPGNTEAFF
cdr3_nt: TGTGCCAGCAGCCCGGACAGGGCCCCGGGAAACACTGAAGCTTTCTTT

d_call: -
j_call: TRBJ1-2
v_call: TRBV6-5
clone_size: -
cdr3_aa: CASRTGFGSGGYTF
cdr3_nt: TGTGCCAGCAGAACGGGGTTTGGGTCGGGTGGCTACACCTTC

d_call: -
j_call: TRBJ2-5
v_call: TRBV2
clone_size: -
cdr3_aa: CASSLSAAGAGVLETQYF
cdr3_nt: TGTGCCAGCAGCCTATCAGCCGCGGGGGCGGGGGTTTTGGAGACCCAGTACTTC

d_call: TRBD1
j_call: TRBJ2-1
v_call: TRBV18
clone_size: -
cdr3_aa: CASAIGTGSNEQFF
cdr3_nt: TGTGCCAGCGCGATCGGGACAGGGAGCAATGAGCAGTTCTTC

d_call: -
j_call: TRBJ2-2
v_call: TRBV15
clone_size: -
cdr3_aa: CATSRESSGGSKGELFF
cdr3_nt: TGTGCCACCAGCAGAGAGTCCTCAGGTGGATCTAAGGGGGAGCTGTTTTTT

d_call: -
j_call: TRBJ2-4
v_call: TRBV11-3
clone_size: -
cdr3_aa: CASSPNGGLAKNIQYF
cdr3_nt: TGTGCCAGCAGCCCTAATGGGGGCCTAGCCAAAAACATTCAGTACTTC